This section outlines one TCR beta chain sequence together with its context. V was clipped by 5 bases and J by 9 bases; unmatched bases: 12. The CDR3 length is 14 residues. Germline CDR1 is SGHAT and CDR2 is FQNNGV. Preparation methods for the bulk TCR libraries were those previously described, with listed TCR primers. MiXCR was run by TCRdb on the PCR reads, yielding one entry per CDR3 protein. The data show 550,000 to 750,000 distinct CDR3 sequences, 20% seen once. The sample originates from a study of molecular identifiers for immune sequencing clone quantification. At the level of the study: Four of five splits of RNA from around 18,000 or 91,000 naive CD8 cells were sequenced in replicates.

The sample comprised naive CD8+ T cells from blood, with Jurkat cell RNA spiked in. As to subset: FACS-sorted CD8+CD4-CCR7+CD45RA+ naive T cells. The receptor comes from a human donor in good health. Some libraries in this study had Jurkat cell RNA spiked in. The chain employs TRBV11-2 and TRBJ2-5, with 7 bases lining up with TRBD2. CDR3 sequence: CASSLRSGGDSQYF. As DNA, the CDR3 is TGTGCCAGCAGCCTCAGGTCGGGGGGTGACTCCCAGTACTTC.